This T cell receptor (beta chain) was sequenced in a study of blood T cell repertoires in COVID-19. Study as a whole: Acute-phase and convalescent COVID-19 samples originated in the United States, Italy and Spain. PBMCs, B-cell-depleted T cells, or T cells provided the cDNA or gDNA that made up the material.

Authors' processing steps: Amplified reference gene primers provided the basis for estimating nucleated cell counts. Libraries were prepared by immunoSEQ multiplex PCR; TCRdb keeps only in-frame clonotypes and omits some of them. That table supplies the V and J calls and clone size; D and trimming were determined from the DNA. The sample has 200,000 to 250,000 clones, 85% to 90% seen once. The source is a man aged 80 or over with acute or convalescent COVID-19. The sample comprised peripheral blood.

The CDR3 spells CASSPLAATDTQYF. The CDR3 DNA sequence: TGTGCCAGCAGCCCGCTAGCGGCAACAGATACGCAGTATTTT. V and J are TRBV7-2 and TRBJ2-3, with 7 bases that match TRBD2. Trimming took 5 bases from V and 3 from J; bases not matched to a gene: 5. This CDR3 is built from 14 residues. The germline V gene encodes CDR1 SGHTA and CDR2 FQGNSA.